This T cell receptor beta chain was sequenced in a study of neurological immune-mediated disorders. This CDR3 region has 16 residues. Germline assignment: CDR1 DFQATT and CDR2 SNEGSKA (reference sequence). V was cut by 6 bases and J by 3 bases, with 18 bases left in between. TCRdb independently ran MiXCR on the 5' RACE reads; one entry per CDR3 protein. Among 70,000 to 90,000 distinct CDR3 sequences listed, 5.8% were seen once. Time point noted: longitudinal time-point 2. This clonotype was seen ten or more times. The J gene is TRBJ1-6, the V gene TRBV20-1; D perhaps matches TRBD1 (6 bases). Material: PBMCs. The TCR was taken from an older woman with multiple sclerosis. The CDR3 DNA reads as TGCAGTGCCACGATCGGACAGATTGGCTATAATTCACCCCTCCACTTT. This codes for CSATIGQIGYNSPLHF.